This note documents a single TCR beta chain sequence. From germline, CDR1 is SGHTA and CDR2 FQGNSA. This CDR3 region has 14 residues. Trimming removed 3 bases from V and 6 bases from J, with 11 bases in between. Clones were read by immunoSEQ multiplex PCR, and TCRdb kept only the in-frame ones, dropping some. The repertoire has 100,000 to 150,000 clones, roughly three quarters of them found once; the top ten carry around 37%. The sample comes from a study of blood T cell repertoires in COVID-19. V and J are TRBV7-2 and TRBJ2-2, with D possibly being TRBD2 (5 bases). The receptor was derived from a man aged 35 to 55 with active or convalescent COVID-19. The material sequenced was peripheral blood. The DNA of the CDR3 is TGTGCCAGCAGCTTGGTGGCGAGGGCCGGGGAGCTGTTTTTT. Encoded protein: CASSLVARAGELFF.